Sequencing of this T cell receptor (beta chain) was carried out in a study of shared clonotypes between healthy human individuals. TCRdb's copy holds only in-frame clones and misses some; the assay was immunoSEQ multiplex PCR. The sample has roughly 2 million clones; roughly 95% are singletons. In the naive CD8 group, cells lacked CD45RO and were positively selected for CCR7, so terminally differentiated effector memory CD45RA+ cells were left out. The sequence was obtained from a man aged 18 to 35 in good health. Material for sequencing was naive CD8+ T cells sorted from blood.

DNA of the CDR3: TGTGCCAGCAGCCTCGGGACAGCCCCAACTAATGAAAAACTGTTTTTT. This sequence encodes CASSLGTAPTNEKLFF. The chain couples TRBV5-8 to TRBJ1-4; 7 bases agree with TRBD1. After removal of 4 bases from V and 0 bases from J, the junction contained 6 bases not matched to a gene. Per the germline V gene, CDR1 is SGHTS and CDR2 is YDEGEE. The CDR3 extends over 16 amino acids.